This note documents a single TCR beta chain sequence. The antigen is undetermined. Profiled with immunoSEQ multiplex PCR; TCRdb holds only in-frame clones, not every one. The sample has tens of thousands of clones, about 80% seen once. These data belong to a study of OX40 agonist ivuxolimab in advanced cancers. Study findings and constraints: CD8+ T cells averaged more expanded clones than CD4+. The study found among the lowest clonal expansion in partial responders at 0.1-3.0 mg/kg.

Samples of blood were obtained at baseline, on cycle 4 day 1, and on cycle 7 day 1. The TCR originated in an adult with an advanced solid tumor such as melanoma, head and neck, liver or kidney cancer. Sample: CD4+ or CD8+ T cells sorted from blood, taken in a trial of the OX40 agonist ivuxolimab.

The chain's CDR3 is CASKESRGQETQYF. The CDR3 DNA follows: TGTGCCAGTAAGGAGTCCAGGGGGCAAGAGACCCAGTACTTC. This chain uses TRBV19 with TRBJ2-5; the match to TRBD1 covers 7 bases. CDR3 length: 14 residues. Trimming removed 7 bases from V and 2 bases from J; junction bases left unmatched: 7. Germline V CDR1 and CDR2: LNHDA, SQIVND (reference sequence). The full variable domain, completed using reference TRBV19 and TRBJ2-5, is DGGITQSPKYLFRKEGQNVTLSCEQNLNHDAMYWYRQDPGQGLRLIYYSQIVNDFQKGDIAEGYSVSREKKESFPLTVTSAQKNPTAFYLCASKESRGQETQYFGPGTRLLVL.